A single sample is the source of the 5 T cell receptor beta chains below, sequenced in a study of blood T cell repertoires in COVID-19. Sequenced by immunoSEQ multiplex PCR; TCRdb stores in-frame clones only, minus some. This table holds under 400,000 clones, roughly 86% found once. Material for sequencing was PBMCs or T cells enriched from blood (not recorded which). The source is a woman aged 30 to 39 who had been exposed to COVID-19.

The CDR3 spells CASSYLGSTVGNTIYF. CDR3 in DNA: TGTGCCAGCAGCTACCTAGGTTCGACGGTCGGAAACACCATATATTTT. V and J are TRBV11-2 and TRBJ1-3; D unclear. The CDR3 has 16 residues. Trimming removed 4 bases from V and 4 bases from J, with 17 bases in between. CDR1 is SGHAT, CDR2 FQNNGV, per germline.

J is TRBJ2-3 and V is TRBV11-2; D remains ambiguous. The germline V gene encodes CDR1 SGHAT and CDR2 FQNNGV. CDR3 length equals 14 residues. Trimming shortened V by 4 bases and J by 2 bases, and 10 bases separated the two germline ends. The CDR3 loop is CASSSWPDTDTQYF. The CDR3 DNA reads TGTGCCAGCAGCTCCTGGCCCGACACAGATACGCAGTATTTT. The full variable domain, completed using reference TRBV11-2 and TRBJ2-3, is EAGVAQSPRYKIIEKRQSVAFWCNPISGHATLYWYQQILGQGPKLLIQFQNNGVVDDSQLPKDRFSAERLKGVDSTLKIQPAKLEDSAVYLCASSSWPDTDTQYFGPGTRLTVL.

V usage is TRBV11-3 and J usage is TRBJ1-4; TRBD1 matches at 9 bases. J lost 5 bases, V lost 1 base, and 8 bases had no gene match. CDR1 SGHNT and CDR2 YENEEA come from the germline V gene. The CDR3 covers 17 residues. The CDR3 DNA follows: TGTGCCAGCAGCTTAGTTCTCTCCGGGACAGGGAATGAAAAACTGTTTTTT. Protein product: CASSLVLSGTGNEKLFF.

The gene calls are TRBV6-1 and TRBJ1-5; no clear D. This CDR3 has 10 amino acids. V dropped 3 bases and J dropped 14 bases, with 8 bases sitting between them. Germline V gives CDR1 MNHNS, CDR2 SASEGT. The CDR3 is CASSDSFEHF. DNA of the CDR3: TGTGCCAGCAGTGACAGTTTCGAGCATTTT.

The chain joins TRBV19 to TRBJ2-1, with TRBD1 as a possible D gene (5 bases). Trimming left V 4 bases short and J 2 bases short, with 12 bases between. This CDR3 has 15 residues. Germline-derived CDR1 and CDR2 are LNHDA and SQIVND (reference sequence). The CDR3 DNA is TGTGCCAGTAGTAGGGGCCAGCACCCCTACAATGAGCAGTTCTTC. Its protein is CASSRGQHPYNEQFF. Combining the CDR3 with reference TRBV19 and TRBJ2-1 gives the whole variable domain DGGITQSPKYLFRKEGQNVTLSCEQNLNHDAMYWYRQDPGQGLRLIYYSQIVNDFQKGDIAEGYSVSREKKESFPLTVTSAQKNPTAFYLCASSRGQHPYNEQFFGPGTRLTVL.